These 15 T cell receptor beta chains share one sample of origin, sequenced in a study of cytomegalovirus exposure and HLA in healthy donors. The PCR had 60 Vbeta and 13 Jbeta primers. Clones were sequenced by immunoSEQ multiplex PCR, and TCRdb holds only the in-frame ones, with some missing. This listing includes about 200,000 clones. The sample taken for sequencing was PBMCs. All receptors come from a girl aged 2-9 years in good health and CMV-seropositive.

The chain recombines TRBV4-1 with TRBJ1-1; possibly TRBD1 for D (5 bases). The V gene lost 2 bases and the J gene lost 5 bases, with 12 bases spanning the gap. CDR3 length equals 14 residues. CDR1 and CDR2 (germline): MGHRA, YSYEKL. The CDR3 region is CASSQMGGRTEAFF. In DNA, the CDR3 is TGCGCCAGCAGCCAAATGGGGGGGAGGACTGAAGCTTTCTTT.

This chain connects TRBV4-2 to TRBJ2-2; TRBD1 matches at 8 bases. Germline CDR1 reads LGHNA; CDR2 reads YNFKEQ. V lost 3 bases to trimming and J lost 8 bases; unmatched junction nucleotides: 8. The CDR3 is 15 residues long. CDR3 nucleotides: TGTGCCAGCAGCCAGGAGCAGGGGGCAGCTGGGGAGCTGTTTTTT. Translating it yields CASSQEQGAAGELFF.

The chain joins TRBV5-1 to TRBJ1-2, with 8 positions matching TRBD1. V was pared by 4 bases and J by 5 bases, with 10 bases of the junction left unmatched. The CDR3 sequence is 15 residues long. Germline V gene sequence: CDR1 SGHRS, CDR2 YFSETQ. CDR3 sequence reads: CASSPSGGDLYGYTF. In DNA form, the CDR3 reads TGCGCCAGCAGCCCCTCAGGGGGCGATTTATATGGCTACACCTTC.

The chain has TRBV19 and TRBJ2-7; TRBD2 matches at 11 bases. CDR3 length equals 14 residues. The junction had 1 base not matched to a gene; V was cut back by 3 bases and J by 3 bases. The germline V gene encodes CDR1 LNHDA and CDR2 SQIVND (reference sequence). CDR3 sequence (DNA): TGTGCCAGTAGTATTACTAGCGGGAGCTACGAGCAGTACTTC. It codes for CASSITSGSYEQYF.

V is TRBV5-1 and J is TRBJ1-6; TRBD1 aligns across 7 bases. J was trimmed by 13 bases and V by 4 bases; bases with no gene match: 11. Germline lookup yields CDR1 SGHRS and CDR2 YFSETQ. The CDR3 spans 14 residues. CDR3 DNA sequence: TGCGCCAGCAGCGCTCGGGACAGCGTCTCGCCCCTCCACTTT. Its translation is CASSARDSVSPLHF.

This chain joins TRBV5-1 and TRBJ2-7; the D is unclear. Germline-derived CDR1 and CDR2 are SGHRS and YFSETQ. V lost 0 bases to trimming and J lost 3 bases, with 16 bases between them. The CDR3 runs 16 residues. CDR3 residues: CASSLGGARSGYEQYF. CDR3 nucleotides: TGCGCCAGCAGCTTGGGAGGTGCACGGTCGGGCTACGAGCAGTACTTC.

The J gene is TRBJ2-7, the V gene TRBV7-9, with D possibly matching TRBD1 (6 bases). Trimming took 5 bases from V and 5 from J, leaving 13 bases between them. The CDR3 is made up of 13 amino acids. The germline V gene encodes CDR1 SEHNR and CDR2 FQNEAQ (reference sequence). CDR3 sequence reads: CASSPPSGDEQYF. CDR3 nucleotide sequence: TGTGCCAGCAGCCCACCTTCAGGGGACGAGCAGTACTTC.

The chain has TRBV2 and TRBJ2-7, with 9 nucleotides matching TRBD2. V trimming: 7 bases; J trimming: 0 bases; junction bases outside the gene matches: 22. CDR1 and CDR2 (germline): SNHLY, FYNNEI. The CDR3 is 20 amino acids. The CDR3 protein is CASTLSPRLAVLLHSYEQYF. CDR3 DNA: TGTGCCAGCACTCTTTCACCACGACTAGCGGTACTCCTACACTCCTACGAGCAGTACTTC.

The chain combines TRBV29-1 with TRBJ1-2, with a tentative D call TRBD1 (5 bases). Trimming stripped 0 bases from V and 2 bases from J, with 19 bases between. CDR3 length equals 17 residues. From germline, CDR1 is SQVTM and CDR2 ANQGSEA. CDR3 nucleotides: TGCAGCGTTGAAGATCTCGTCGACGGGGGAATGAACTATGGCTACACCTTC. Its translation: CSVEDLVDGGMNYGYTF. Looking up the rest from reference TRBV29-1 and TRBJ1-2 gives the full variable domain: SAVISQKPSRDICQRGTSLTIQCQVDSQVTMMFWYRQQPGQSLTLIATANQGSEATYESGFVIDKFPISRPNLTFSTLTVSNMSPEDSSIYLCSVEDLVDGGMNYGYTFGSGTRLTVV.

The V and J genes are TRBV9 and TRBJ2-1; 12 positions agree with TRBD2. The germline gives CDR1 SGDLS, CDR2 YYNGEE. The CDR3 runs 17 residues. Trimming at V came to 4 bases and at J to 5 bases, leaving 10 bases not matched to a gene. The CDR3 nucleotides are TGTGCCAGCAGCCGTGCTAGCGGGAGGGCCGGGGACAATGAGCAGTTCTTC. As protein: CASSRASGRAGDNEQFF.

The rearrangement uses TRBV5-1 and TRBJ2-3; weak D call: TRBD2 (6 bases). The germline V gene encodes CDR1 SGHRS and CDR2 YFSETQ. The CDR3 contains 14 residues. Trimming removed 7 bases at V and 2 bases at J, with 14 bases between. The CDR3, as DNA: TGCGCCAGCGGTTCGGGGGAGTTCACAGATACGCAGTATTTT. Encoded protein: CASGSGEFTDTQYF.

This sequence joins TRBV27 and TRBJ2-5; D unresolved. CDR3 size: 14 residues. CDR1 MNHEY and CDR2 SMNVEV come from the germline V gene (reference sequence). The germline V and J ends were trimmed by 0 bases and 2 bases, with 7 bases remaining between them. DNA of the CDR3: TGTGCCAGCAGTTTATCCTGGCAGCAAGAGACCCAGTACTTC. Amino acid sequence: CASSLSWQQETQYF.

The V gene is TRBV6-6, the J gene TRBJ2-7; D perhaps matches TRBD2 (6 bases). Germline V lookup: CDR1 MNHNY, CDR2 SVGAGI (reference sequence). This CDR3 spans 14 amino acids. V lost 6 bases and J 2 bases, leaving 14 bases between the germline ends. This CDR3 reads CASRLTRVAYEQYF. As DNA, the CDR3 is TGTGCCAGCAGGCTGACTAGGGTGGCCTACGAGCAGTACTTC.

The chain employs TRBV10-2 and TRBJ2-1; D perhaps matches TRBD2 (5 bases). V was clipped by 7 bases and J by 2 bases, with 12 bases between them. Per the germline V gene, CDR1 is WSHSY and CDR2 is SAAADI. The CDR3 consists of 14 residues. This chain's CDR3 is CASISGSAYNEQFF. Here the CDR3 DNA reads TGCGCCAGCATTTCGGGGAGTGCCTACAATGAGCAGTTCTTC.

CDR3 sequence: CAISTGLAGVKLYNEQFF. The CDR3 nucleotides are TGTGCCATCAGCACGGGACTAGCGGGAGTAAAGCTCTACAATGAGCAGTTCTTC. The genes are TRBV10-3 and TRBJ2-1, with TRBD2 matching 14 bases. CDR3 length: 18 amino acids. Germline-derived CDR1 and CDR2 are ENHRY and SYGVKD. V was pared by 6 bases and J by 3 bases, with 10 bases of the junction left unmatched.